A single sample is the source of the 25 T cell receptor beta chains below, sequenced in a study of shared clonotypes between healthy human individuals. The data were produced by immunoSEQ multiplex PCR, yet TCRdb's version contains in-frame clones alone and is incomplete. The sample yields 850,000 to 1,100,000 clones, about 80% seen once. The source material was memory CD4+ T cells from PBMCs. Subset described: CD45RA-negative fraction. These TCRs come from a young man in good health. Some clones in this sample may be carry-over from other donors' samples.

This chain links TRBV6-6 with TRBJ2-1; D call uncertain. The V gene lost 6 bases and the J gene lost 0 bases, with 6 bases spanning the gap. Germline values: CDR1 MNHNY, CDR2 SVGAGI (reference sequence). The CDR3 length is 13 residues. The CDR3: CASRTGSYNEQFF. Written as DNA, the CDR3 is TGTGCCAGCAGGACGGGCTCCTACAATGAGCAGTTCTTC.

The sample holds one count of this clone. V gene TRBV6-1 combines with J gene TRBJ2-2, with 10 bases that match TRBD2. The germline CDR1 and CDR2 sequences are MNHNS and SASEGT. This CDR3 is built from 12 residues. V was clipped by 6 bases and J by 10 bases; unmatched bases: 2. The CDR3 region has the DNA TGTGCCAGCAGACTAGCGGGAAAGGAGCTGTTTTTT. This gives the protein CASRLAGKELFF.

This clone was counted once. V usage is TRBV4-1 and J usage is TRBJ2-7; the D gene could be TRBD1 or TRBD2 (5 bases each). V shed 5 bases and J shed 3 bases, with 14 bases lying between them. Germline V gene lookup returns CDR1 MGHRA and CDR2 YSYEKL. The CDR3 length is 14 residues. The CDR3, as DNA: TGCGCCAGCAGCTCACCTCGGGACGGCTACGAGCAGTACTTC. This codes for CASSSPRDGYEQYF.

This clone was detected many times. This sequence joins TRBV7-3 and TRBJ1-1; maybe TRBD1 (6 bases). The V end lost 4 bases, the J end lost 0 bases, and 21 bases lay between the germline ends. The length of the CDR3 is 18 residues. Germline V CDR1 and CDR2: SGHTA, FQGTGA. The CDR3 is CASSSLGGPGLVNTEAFF. The CDR3 coding sequence is TGTGCCAGCAGCTCCCTGGGGGGGCCGGGTCTGGTGAACACTGAAGCTTTCTTT.

The chain uses TRBV7-2 and TRBJ1-4; TRBD1 matches at 8 bases. Germline-derived CDR1 and CDR2 are SGHTA and FQGNSA. The CDR3 length is 14 residues. With V trimmed by 8 bases and J by 5 bases, 7 bases remained unmatched. The CDR3 DNA is TGTGCCAGCGGCGGACAGGGACAAAATGAAAAACTGTTTTTT. Its translation is CASGGQGQNEKLFF.

This chain connects TRBV9 to TRBJ2-4, with D possibly matching TRBD2 (7 bases). V was trimmed by 4 bases and J by 9 bases, leaving 20 bases between them. CDR3 length: 15 amino acids. Germline V gene sequence: CDR1 SGDLS, CDR2 YYNGEE. CDR3 amino acids: CASSPHGGPGSIQYF. CDR3 in DNA: TGTGCCAGCAGCCCCCACGGGGGGCCGGGGAGCATTCAGTACTTC.

J is TRBJ2-3 and V is TRBV9; 7 bases map to TRBD1. The CDR3 extends over 15 amino acids. The germline gives CDR1 SGDLS, CDR2 YYNGEE. The trim removed 2 bases at V and 6 bases at J, leaving 9 bases unmatched. The CDR3 reads CASSVEQGFLDTQYF. In DNA, the CDR3 is TGTGCCAGCAGCGTCGAACAGGGGTTTTTGGATACGCAGTATTTT.

With respect to this clone: Other DNA sequences within the sample encode an identical CDR3. The chain joins TRBV11-3 to TRBJ2-3; 7 bases are a match to TRBD2. Trimming removed 6 bases from V and 3 bases from J; junction bases left unmatched: 6. In germline, CDR1 is SGHNT, CDR2 YENEEA. The CDR3 loop spans 14 amino acids. Written as DNA, the CDR3 is TGTGCCAGCAGTCTTGGGGGGGGGACAGATACGCAGTATTTT. Its translation: CASSLGGGTDTQYF.

This clone has only one observation. DNA of the CDR3: TGTGCCAGCAGTGAGGGTAGGGGGTTCGTGTCGGAGACCCAGTACTTC. Protein sequence: CASSEGRGFVSETQYF. The V gene is TRBV2, the J gene TRBJ2-5, with D possibly matching TRBD1 (6 bases). V was shortened by 3 bases and J by 5 bases, with 19 bases between the two germline ends. The CDR3 has 16 residues. Germline assignment: CDR1 SNHLY and CDR2 FYNNEI.

V usage is TRBV7-9 and J usage is TRBJ1-2, with a tentative D call TRBD1 (6 bases). V was clipped by 5 bases and J by 4 bases, with 14 bases between them. Germline assignment: CDR1 SEHNR and CDR2 FQNEAQ (reference sequence). The CDR3 covers 14 residues. The CDR3 nucleotides read TGTGCCAGCAGCCCCGTAACAGGGCTCTATGGCTACACCTTC. Translation gives CASSPVTGLYGYTF. Looking up the rest from reference TRBV7-9 and TRBJ1-2 gives the full variable domain: DTGVSQNPRHKITKRGQNVTFRCDPISEHNRLYWYRQTLGQGPEFLTYFQNEAQLEKSRLLSDRFSAERPKGSFSTLEIQRTEQGDSAMYLCASSPVTGLYGYTFGSGTRLTVV.

The sample holds one count of this clone. The chain joins TRBV9 to TRBJ2-5; tentatively, D is TRBD2 (7 bases). Germline loops: CDR1 SGDLS, CDR2 YYNGEE. The V and J ends lost 6 bases and 1 base respectively, with 16 bases between them. The CDR3 covers 15 residues. The CDR3 DNA reads TGTGCCAGCACCAGGGGAGGGACTACCCAAGAGACCCAGTACTTC. This translates into CASTRGGTTQETQYF.

This chain links TRBV10-2 with TRBJ2-2, with 12 bases lining up with TRBD2. J gave up 6 bases and V 6 bases, and 2 bases lay outside the gene matches. The germline V gene has CDR1 WSHSY and CDR2 SAAADI. The length of the CDR3 is 14 residues. The CDR3 DNA is TGCGCCAGCAGCCCTAGCGGGAGGGCCGGGGAGCTGTTTTTT. It specifies CASSPSGRAGELFF.

This clone was observed a single time. The chain recombines TRBV28 with TRBJ1-1, with D possibly being TRBD1 (5 bases). CDR1 and CDR2 from the germline V gene are MDHEN and SYDVKM. With 5 bases removed from V and 1 base from J, the gap between germline ends came to 11 bases. This CDR3 contains 14 residues. This chain's CDR3 is CASSDLGTNTEAFF. CDR3 sequence (DNA): TGTGCCAGCAGTGACCTAGGGACGAACACTGAAGCTTTCTTT.

Only one count was recorded for this clone. This sequence joins TRBV13 and TRBJ2-3; D remains unclear. V lost 5 bases, J lost 14 bases, and 17 bases lay in between. Germline CDR1 and CDR2: PRHDT and FYEKMQ (reference sequence). The CDR3 consists of 12 residues. The DNA for the CDR3 is TGTGCCAGCAGCGCCAGAGTCTTCGGTCTGTATTTT. This sequence encodes CASSARVFGLYF. The full variable domain, with the rest looked up from reference TRBV13 and TRBJ2-3, is AAGVIQSPRHLIKEKRETATLKCYPIPRHDTVYWYQQGPGQDPQFLISFYEKMQSDKGSIPDRFSAQQFSDYHSELNMSSLELGDSALYFCASSARVFGLYFGPGTRLTVL.

The rearrangement links TRBV7-2 to TRBJ2-3; D might be TRBD2 (6 bases). V was trimmed by 0 bases and J by 8 bases, leaving 12 bases between them. Germline V lookup: CDR1 SGHTA, CDR2 FQGNSA. The CDR3 is 14 residues long. CDR3 nucleotide sequence: TGTGCCAGCAGCTTAGCGCGGGATGGAGGTACGCAGTATTTT. Protein sequence: CASSLARDGGTQYF.

The gene calls are TRBV7-3 and TRBJ2-3; D possibly corresponds to TRBD1 (5 bases). Germline V CDR1 and CDR2: SGHTA, FQGTGA. The V gene lost 0 bases and the J gene lost 3 bases, with 10 bases spanning the gap. The CDR3 spans 15 residues. The DNA for the CDR3 is TGTGCCAGCAGCTTAACGTACAGGTCTACAGATACGCAGTATTTT. This encodes CASSLTYRSTDTQYF.

The J gene is TRBJ2-7, the V gene TRBV6-1, with D perhaps TRBD1 (6 bases). This CDR3 region has 15 residues. V was shortened by 6 bases and J by 3 bases, with 18 bases between the two germline ends. Looked up from germline, CDR1 is MNHNS and CDR2 is SASEGT. CDR3 sequence: CASSTGHPSYYEQYF. Here the CDR3 DNA reads TGTGCCAGCAGCACGGGACACCCTAGCTACTACGAGCAGTACTTC.

This clone came up a few times. This chain links TRBV30 with TRBJ1-1, with TRBD1 as a possible D gene (6 bases). V was trimmed by 8 bases and J by 3 bases, leaving 7 bases between them. The CDR3 runs to 10 residues. Per germline, CDR1 GTSNPN and CDR2 SVGIG (reference sequence). CDR3 protein: CAGGDTEAFF. The CDR3 region has the DNA TGTGCCGGGGGCGACACTGAAGCTTTCTTT.

This chain joins TRBV28 and TRBJ1-1; the match to TRBD1 covers 10 bases. The J segment lost 6 bases and the V segment lost 4 bases, leaving 5 bases of the junction unmatched. The germline V gene encodes CDR1 MDHEN and CDR2 SYDVKM. The CDR3 loop spans 14 amino acids. CDR3 nucleotide sequence: TGTGCCAGCAGTTCGACAGGGGGCGTAGCTGAAGCTTTCTTT. Amino acid sequence: CASSSTGGVAEAFF.

This clone was seen once. The chain recombines TRBV7-3 with TRBJ2-7, with D possibly being TRBD2 (6 bases). The CDR3 runs to 15 residues. CDR1 and CDR2 (germline): SGHTA, FQGTGA. Trimming cost V 0 bases and J 4 bases, with 13 bases left between them. CDR3 in amino acids: CASSLTGGAGYEQYF. DNA for the CDR3: TGTGCCAGCAGCTTAACGGGAGGTGCGGGGTACGAGCAGTACTTC. The whole variable domain, filled in from reference TRBV7-3 and TRBJ2-7, reads GAGVSQTPSNKVTEKGKYVELRCDPISGHTALYWYRQSLGQGPEFLIYFQGTGAADDSGLPNDRFFAVRPEGSVSTLKIQRTERGDSAVYLCASSLTGGAGYEQYFGPGTRLTVT.

A word on this clone: The DNA is left out, because the CDR3 cannot be placed on it with certainty; the CDR3 is given as TCRdb lists it. The CDR3 spells CASSLGMGRGHLRLTDTQYF. V and J are TRBV27 and TRBJ2-3; TRBD1 is the table's D call, not checked against the DNA. The CDR3 adds up to 20 amino acids, both ends counted. From germline, CDR1 is MNHEY and CDR2 SMNVEV (reference sequence).

The DNA of the CDR3 is TGTGCGACACAAACGGTAGGGAAGGGGGATCAGCCCCAGCATTTT. Its translation: CATQTVGKGDQPQHF. The chain carries TRBV15 and TRBJ1-5; weak D call: TRBD1 (6 bases). CDR3 length: 15 residues. Per the germline V gene, CDR1 is LNHNV and CDR2 is YYDKDF (reference sequence).

The chain joins TRBV28 to TRBJ1-1; D perhaps matches TRBD1 (5 bases). The CDR3 spans 16 residues. CDR1 is MDHEN and CDR2 is SYDVKM in the germline V gene. The V and J ends lost 3 bases and 2 bases respectively, with 16 bases between them. The CDR3 bases are TGTGCCAGCAGTTTTCAAATGGGGACCGTAAACACTGAAGCTTTCTTT. Amino acid sequence: CASSFQMGTVNTEAFF.

Note on this clone: Other DNA variants within this sample encode the same CDR3. V usage is TRBV7-3 and J usage is TRBJ2-1, with 12 nucleotides matching TRBD2. CDR1 and CDR2 from the germline V gene are SGHTA and FQGTGA. The CDR3 loop spans 14 amino acids. V dropped 5 bases and J dropped 6; count of bases not matched to a gene: 2. This CDR3 is CASSRLAGVNEQFF. The CDR3 DNA is TGTGCCAGCAGCCGACTAGCGGGAGTCAATGAGCAGTTCTTC.

The chain combines TRBV11-2 with TRBJ2-3; TRBD1 agrees at 7 bases. Trimming removed 2 bases from V and 5 bases from J; junction bases left unmatched: 7. CDR1 and CDR2 from the germline V gene are SGHAT and FQNNGV. The CDR3 is made up of 15 amino acids. The CDR3 region is CASSLMQGDGDTQYF. DNA of the CDR3: TGTGCCAGCAGCTTAATGCAGGGGGATGGAGATACGCAGTATTTT.